The next 16 T cell receptor beta chains were all read from a single sample in a study of CD8 T cells in ankylosing spondylitis. Study-wide points: Made up of eight highly homologous variants, a TCR beta motif appeared characteristic of ankylosing spondylitis blood.

In TCRdb, the 5' RACE reads were re-called with MiXCR into one record per CDR3 protein. The sample holds under 950,000 distinct CDR3 sequences; roughly 19% are singletons and the top ten take about a fifth. For these TCRs, the target antigens are not known. The sequenced sample consisted of blood, either unsorted or a sorted T cell fraction (not recorded which). The source is a male donor with ankylosing spondylitis.

This clonotype was observed a few times. V is TRBV4-1 and J is TRBJ2-2; 8 bases match TRBD1. The V and J ends lost 3 bases and 8 bases, in that order; junction bases with no gene match: 8. Germline-derived CDR1 and CDR2 are MGHRA and YSYEKL. CDR3 size: 15 residues. The CDR3 reads CASSQGQEGVGELFF. The CDR3 bases are TGCGCCAGCAGCCAGGGACAGGAAGGAGTTGGGGAGCTGTTTTTT.

This clonotype was observed many times. The genes are TRBV12-3 or TRBV12-4 and TRBJ2-1, with TRBD2 matching 16 bases. V lost 1 base, J lost 0 bases, and 6 bases stayed unmatched. The CDR3 contains 20 residues. The DNA of the CDR3 is TGTGCCAGCAGTTTAGACTGGGGACTAGCGGGAGGGAGCTCCTACAATGAGCAGTTCTTC. Translating it yields CASSLDWGLAGGSSYNEQFF.

J is TRBJ2-1 and V is TRBV10-3; TRBD2 aligns across 7 bases. This CDR3 contains 14 residues. Germline V gives CDR1 ENHRY, CDR2 SYGVKD. V dropped 0 bases and J dropped 11; count of bases not matched to a gene: 7. The chain's CDR3 is CAISESGLAEKQFF. CDR3 DNA sequence: TGTGCCATCAGTGAGTCTGGCCTAGCGGAGAAGCAGTTCTTC.

This clonotype was counted between two and nine times. This chain uses TRBV5-1 with TRBJ2-4, with 12 nucleotides matching TRBD2. V shed 1 base and J 8 bases; nucleotides not matched to a gene: 7. The CDR3 contains 16 residues. The germline V gene has CDR1 SGHRS and CDR2 YFSETQ. The chain's CDR3 is CASSLTPSGGADIQYF. Here the CDR3 DNA reads TGCGCCAGCAGCTTGACCCCTAGCGGGGGGGCCGACATTCAGTACTTC.

This clonotype appeared many times. V usage is TRBV29-1 and J usage is TRBJ2-1, with D hard to call. Trimming pared 4 bases from V and 8 bases from J, leaving 12 bases between. The CDR3 is 12 amino acids. Germline V gene lookup returns CDR1 SQVTM and CDR2 ANQGSEA. The CDR3 spells CSVAASFYEQFF. In DNA, the CDR3 is TGCAGCGTTGCGGCTAGTTTCTATGAGCAGTTCTTC.

The rearrangement uses TRBV4-3 and TRBJ2-7; 11 bases agree with TRBD2. CDR3 length: 15 residues. From germline, CDR1 is LGHNA and CDR2 YSLEER. V lost 3 bases and J lost 2; bases outside the gene matches: 3. The CDR3 loop reads CASSHRLAGPYEQYF. CDR3 nucleotide sequence: TGCGCCAGCAGCCATCGACTAGCGGGGCCCTACGAGCAGTACTTC.

The chain links TRBV18 to TRBJ2-7; D may be TRBD1 (5 bases). The CDR3 extends over 14 amino acids. V lost 2 bases to trimming and J lost 6 bases, with 14 bases between them. In germline, CDR1 is KGHSH, CDR2 LQKENI. CDR3 region: CASSPVDSGTEQYF. CDR3 coding DNA: TGTGCCAGCTCACCAGTAGACAGTGGTACCGAGCAGTACTTC.

This CDR3 is CASSQGLAGWQETQYF. Written as DNA, the CDR3 is TGCGCCAGCAGCCAAGGACTAGCGGGGTGGCAAGAGACCCAGTACTTC. V usage is TRBV4-1 and J usage is TRBJ2-5, with TRBD2 matching 11 bases. CDR1 and CDR2 (germline): MGHRA, YSYEKL. Unmatched junction bases numbered 3, after V lost 1 base and J lost 2 bases. This CDR3 comprises 16 residues.

This clonotype was counted a few times. The rearrangement joins TRBV5-1 to TRBJ2-7; D remains unclear. Germline V gene data show CDR1 as SGHRS and CDR2 as YFSETQ. The V gene lost 0 bases and the J gene lost 2 bases, with 12 bases spanning the gap. The CDR3 is 15 amino acids. This CDR3 reads CASSLGAGSAYEQYF. Here the CDR3 DNA reads TGCGCCAGCAGCTTGGGGGCCGGGTCGGCCTACGAGCAGTACTTC.

The chain employs TRBV5-1 and TRBJ1-4; D is unclear. This CDR3 has 14 residues. Germline V lookup: CDR1 SGHRS, CDR2 YFSETQ. V shed 0 bases and J shed 5 bases, with 8 bases lying between them. The CDR3 here is CASSLERPNEKLFF. The DNA of the CDR3 is TGCGCCAGCAGCTTGGAACGTCCGAATGAAAAACTGTTTTTT.

This rearrangement joins TRBV4-3 to TRBJ2-3, with D perhaps TRBD2 (5 bases). CDR1 and CDR2 from the germline V gene are LGHNA and YSLEER. This CDR3 spans 19 amino acids. V was trimmed by 1 base and J by 6 bases, leaving 26 bases between them. The CDR3 DNA follows: TGCGCCAGCAGCCAAGTTCCCCCAGGTCTAGCTCGGAGCGATGATACGCAGTATTTT. It yields the protein CASSQVPPGLARSDDTQYF.

V usage is TRBV5-1 and J usage is TRBJ1-5; a weak D match, TRBD1 (5 bases). V was cut by 0 bases and J by 5 bases, with 12 bases left in between. This CDR3 contains 15 residues. CDR1 is SGHRS and CDR2 is YFSETQ in the germline V gene. As DNA, the CDR3 is TGCGCCAGCAGCTTGGGACCGGCGGGGGATCAGCCCCAGCATTTT. Translating gives CASSLGPAGDQPQHF.

This clonotype was detected many times. V is TRBV15 and J is TRBJ2-1; D possibly corresponds to TRBD2 (5 bases). Germline V gives CDR1 LNHNV, CDR2 YYDKDF (reference sequence). V was cut by 8 bases and J by 5 bases, with 7 bases left in between. The length of the CDR3 is 11 residues. CDR3: CATSRDNEQFF. In nucleotides, the CDR3 is TGTGCCACCTCGAGGGACAATGAGCAGTTCTTC.

The chain combines TRBV5-1 with TRBJ2-1; 7 nucleotides line up with TRBD1. The length of the CDR3 is 15 residues. Trimming at V came to 3 bases and at J to 2 bases, leaving 5 bases not matched to a gene. Germline loops: CDR1 SGHRS, CDR2 YFSETQ. As DNA, the CDR3 is TGCGCCAGCAGCTCGGGACAGATTACCTACAATGAGCAGTTCTTC. Translation gives CASSSGQITYNEQFF. Full variable domain (missing parts from reference TRBV5-1 and TRBJ2-1): KAGVTQTPRYLIKTRGQQVTLSCSPISGHRSVSWYQQTPGQGLQFLFEYFSETQRNKGNFPGRFSGRQFSNSRSEMNVSTLELGDSALYLCASSSGQITYNEQFFGPGTRLTVL.

The CDR3 is CASRGLDSSYNEQFF. The CDR3 DNA reads as TGTGCCAGCAGGGGACTGGACAGCTCCTACAATGAGCAGTTCTTC. The chain links TRBV12-3 or TRBV12-4 to TRBJ2-1; D is tentatively TRBD1 or TRBD2 (6 bases each). The V gene lost 6 bases and the J gene lost 0 bases, with 12 bases spanning the gap. The CDR3 is 15 residues long.

Only one count was recorded for this clonotype. The chain couples TRBV10-3 to TRBJ2-3, with 11 bases lining up with TRBD2. J was trimmed by 0 bases and V by 3 bases; bases with no gene match: 14. This CDR3 contains 20 residues. CDR1 and CDR2 (germline): ENHRY, SYGVKD. The CDR3 region is CAISDPVAGGRATSTDTQYF. CDR3 in DNA: TGTGCCATCAGTGACCCCGTAGCGGGAGGGAGGGCAACTAGCACAGATACGCAGTATTTT.